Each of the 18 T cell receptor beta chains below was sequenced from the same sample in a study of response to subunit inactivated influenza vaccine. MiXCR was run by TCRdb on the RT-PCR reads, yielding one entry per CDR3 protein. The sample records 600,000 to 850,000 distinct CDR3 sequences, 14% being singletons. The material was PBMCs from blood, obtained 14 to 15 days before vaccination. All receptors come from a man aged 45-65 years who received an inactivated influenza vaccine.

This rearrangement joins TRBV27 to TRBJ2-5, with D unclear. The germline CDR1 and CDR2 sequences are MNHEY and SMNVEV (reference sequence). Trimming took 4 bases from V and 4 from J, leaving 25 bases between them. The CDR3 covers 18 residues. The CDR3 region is CASSSRLLVPQSRETQYF. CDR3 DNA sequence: TGTGCCAGCAGTTCCCGACTCTTAGTACCCCAGAGTCGAGAGACCCAGTACTTC.

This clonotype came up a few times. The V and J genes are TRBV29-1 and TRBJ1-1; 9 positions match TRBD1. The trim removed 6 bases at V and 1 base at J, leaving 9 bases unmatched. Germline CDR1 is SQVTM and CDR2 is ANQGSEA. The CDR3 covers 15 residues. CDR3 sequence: CSVLGQGRGNTEAFF. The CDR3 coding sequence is TGCAGCGTCCTTGGACAGGGGCGGGGGAACACTGAAGCTTTCTTT. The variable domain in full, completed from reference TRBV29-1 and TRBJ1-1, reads SAVISQKPSRDICQRGTSLTIQCQVDSQVTMMFWYRQQPGQSLTLIATANQGSEATYESGFVIDKFPISRPNLTFSTLTVSNMSPEDSSIYLCSVLGQGRGNTEAFFGQGTRLTVV.

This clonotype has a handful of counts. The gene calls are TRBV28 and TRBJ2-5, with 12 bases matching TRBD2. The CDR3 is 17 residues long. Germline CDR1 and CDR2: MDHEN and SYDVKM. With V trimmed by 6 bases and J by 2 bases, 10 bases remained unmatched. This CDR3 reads CASSPIGLAGPQETQYF. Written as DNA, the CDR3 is TGTGCCAGCAGCCCAATTGGACTAGCGGGACCTCAAGAGACCCAGTACTTC.

The CDR3 DNA reads as TGTGCCAGCAGCTTAGCTAGGGTCTCCTACGAGCAGTACTTC. This translates into CASSLARVSYEQYF. The chain has TRBV11-2 and TRBJ2-7; D call uncertain. V shed 1 base and J shed 0 bases, with 7 bases lying between them. The germline V gene encodes CDR1 SGHAT and CDR2 FQNNGV. The CDR3 runs to 14 residues.

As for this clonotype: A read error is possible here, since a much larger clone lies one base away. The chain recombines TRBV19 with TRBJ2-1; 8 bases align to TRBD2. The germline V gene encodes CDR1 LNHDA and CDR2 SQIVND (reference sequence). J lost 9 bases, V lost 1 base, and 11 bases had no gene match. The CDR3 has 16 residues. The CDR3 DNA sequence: TGTGCCAGTAGTATAGTCGCGGGACTAGGATCGAGTGAGCAGTTCTTC. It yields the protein CASSIVAGLGSSEQFF.

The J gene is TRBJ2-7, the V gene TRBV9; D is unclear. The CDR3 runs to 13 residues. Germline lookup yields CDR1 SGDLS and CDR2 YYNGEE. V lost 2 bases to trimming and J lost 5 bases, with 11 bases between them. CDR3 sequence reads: CASSVRPWDEQYF. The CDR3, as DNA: TGTGCCAGCAGCGTCCGGCCCTGGGACGAGCAGTACTTC.

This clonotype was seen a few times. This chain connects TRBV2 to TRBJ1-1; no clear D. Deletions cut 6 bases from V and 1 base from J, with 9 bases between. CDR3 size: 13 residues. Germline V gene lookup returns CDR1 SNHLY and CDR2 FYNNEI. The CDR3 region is CASRPSTNTEAFF. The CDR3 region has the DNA TGTGCCAGCAGGCCTTCCACGAACACTGAAGCTTTCTTT.

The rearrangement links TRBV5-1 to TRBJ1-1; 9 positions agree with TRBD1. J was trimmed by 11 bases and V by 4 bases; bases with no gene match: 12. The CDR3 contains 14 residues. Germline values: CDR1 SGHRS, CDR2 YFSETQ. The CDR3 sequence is CASSVDRGEAGAFF. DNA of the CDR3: TGCGCCAGCAGCGTGGACAGGGGTGAAGCGGGGGCTTTCTTT.

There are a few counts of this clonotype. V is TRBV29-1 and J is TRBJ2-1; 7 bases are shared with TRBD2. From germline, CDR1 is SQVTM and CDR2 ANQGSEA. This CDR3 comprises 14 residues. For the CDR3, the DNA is TGCAGTGTAGGGGCTAGCGGATCCTACAATGAGCAGTTCTTC. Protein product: CSVGASGSYNEQFF.

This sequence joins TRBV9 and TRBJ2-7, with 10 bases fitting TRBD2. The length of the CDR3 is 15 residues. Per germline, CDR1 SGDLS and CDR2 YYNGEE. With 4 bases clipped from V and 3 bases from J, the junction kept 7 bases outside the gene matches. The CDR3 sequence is CASSITSGAYYEQYF. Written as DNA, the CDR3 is TGTGCCAGCAGCATAACTAGCGGGGCCTACTACGAGCAGTACTTC.

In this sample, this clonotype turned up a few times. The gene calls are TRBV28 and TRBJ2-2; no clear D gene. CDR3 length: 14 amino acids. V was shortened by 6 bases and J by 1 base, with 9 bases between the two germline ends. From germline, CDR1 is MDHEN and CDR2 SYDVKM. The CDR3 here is CASSPVENTGELFF. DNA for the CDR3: TGTGCCAGCAGCCCGGTAGAGAACACCGGGGAGCTGTTTTTT.

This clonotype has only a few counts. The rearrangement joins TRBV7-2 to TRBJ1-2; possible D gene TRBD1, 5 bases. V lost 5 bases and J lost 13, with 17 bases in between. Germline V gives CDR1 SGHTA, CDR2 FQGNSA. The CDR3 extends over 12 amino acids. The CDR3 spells CASSVQGARCTF. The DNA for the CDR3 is TGTGCCAGCAGCGTCCAAGGGGCGCGGTGCACCTTC.

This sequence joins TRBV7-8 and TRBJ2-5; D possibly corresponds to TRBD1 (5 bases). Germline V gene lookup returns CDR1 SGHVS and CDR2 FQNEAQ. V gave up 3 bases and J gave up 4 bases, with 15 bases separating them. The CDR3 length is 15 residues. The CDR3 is CASSFWGEILETQYF. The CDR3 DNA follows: TGTGCCAGCAGCTTTTGGGGCGAGATCCTAGAGACCCAGTACTTC.

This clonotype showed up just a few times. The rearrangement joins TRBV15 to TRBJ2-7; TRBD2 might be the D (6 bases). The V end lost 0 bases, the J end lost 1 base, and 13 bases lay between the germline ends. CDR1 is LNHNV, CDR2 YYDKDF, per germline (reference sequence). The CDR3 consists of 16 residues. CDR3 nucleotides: TGTGCCACCAGCAGAGAAGCGGGCGGATGGTCCTACGAGCAGTACTTC. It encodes CATSREAGGWSYEQYF.

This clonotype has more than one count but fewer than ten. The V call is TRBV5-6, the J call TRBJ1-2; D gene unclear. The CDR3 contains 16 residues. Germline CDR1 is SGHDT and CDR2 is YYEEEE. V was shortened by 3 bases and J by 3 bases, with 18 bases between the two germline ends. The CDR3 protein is CASSSKIRELDYGYTF. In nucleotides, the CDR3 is TGTGCCAGCAGCTCCAAAATCCGGGAACTTGACTATGGCTACACCTTC.

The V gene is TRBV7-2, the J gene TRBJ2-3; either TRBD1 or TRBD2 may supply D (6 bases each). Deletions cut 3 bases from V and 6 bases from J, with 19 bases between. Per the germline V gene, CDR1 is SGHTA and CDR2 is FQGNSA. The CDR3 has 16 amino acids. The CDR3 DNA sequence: TGTGCCAGCAGCTTTTGGGGGGCCTTGGTGAGGGATACGCAGTATTTT. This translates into CASSFWGALVRDTQYF.

CDR3 sequence: CASRPPAGAREQFF. The CDR3, as DNA: TGTGCCAGCCGACCGCCAGCGGGGGCTCGGGAGCAGTTCTTC. V gene TRBV12-3 or TRBV12-4 combines with J gene TRBJ2-1, with 8 bases lining up with TRBD2. After removal of 8 bases from V and 10 bases from J, the junction contained 13 bases not matched to a gene. The length of the CDR3 is 14 residues.

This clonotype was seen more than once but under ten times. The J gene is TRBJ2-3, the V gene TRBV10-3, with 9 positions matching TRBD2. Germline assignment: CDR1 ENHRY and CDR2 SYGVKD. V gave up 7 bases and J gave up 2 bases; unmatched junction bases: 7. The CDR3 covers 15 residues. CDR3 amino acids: CAITQSGGPTDTQYF. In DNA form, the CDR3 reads TGTGCCATCACCCAGAGCGGGGGGCCCACAGATACGCAGTATTTT.